This T cell receptor beta chain comes out of a study of T cells in Graves' hyperthyroidism and ophthalmopathy. General study points: Most clonotypes expanded in thyroid above 0.001 were likewise present in blood. Ophthalmopathy stood apart from stable hyperthyroidism in a 13 V-J model.

Note on this clonotype: Antigen specificity is unknown.

Trimming took off 9 bases at V and 6 bases at J, with 21 bases between the two ends. This CDR3 spans 14 amino acids. Germline loops: CDR1 LNHDA, CDR2 SQIVND (reference sequence). The investigators amplified TCR beta CDR3 regions from RNA transcripts. The TCR CDR3 was amplified in a first-round RT-PCR using the HTBI primer set. TCRdb passed the multiplex PCR reads through MiXCR, listing each CDR3 protein once. The table shows about 760,000 distinct CDR3 sequences, with over 35% occurring only once. The clonotype originates from a woman between 40 and 50 years old with Graves' hyperthyroidism. Sequencing was done on a sample of blood. The gene calls are TRBV19 and TRBJ2-7, with a tentative D call TRBD1 (6 bases). CDR3 in amino acids: CASSYPGQPSEQYF. The CDR3 DNA follows: TGTGCCAGCAGTTATCCGGGACAACCATCCGAGCAGTACTTC.